The present T cell receptor beta chain was sequenced within a study of cytomegalovirus exposure and HLA in healthy donors. Study findings and constraints: In an earlier analysis, most TCR beta V segments were productive about 87% or about 30% of the time. Later examination showed HLA-associated TCR beta chains had greater clonal expansion than equally common others. Analysis was carried out at a later point, and it linked a missense DCLRE1C variant to TCR beta V- and J-gene trimming.

Germline assignment: CDR1 SGHRS and CDR2 YFSETQ. The CDR3 is 13 amino acids. Between the trimmed V and J ends, which lost 2 bases and 6 bases, there was a span of 11 bases. Concerning this clone: Its antigen remains unknown.

It was with 60 Vbeta and 13 Jbeta primers that the PCR ran. The protocol was immunoSEQ multiplex PCR, while the TCRdb copy is restricted to in-frame clones and leaves out a portion. The sample shows around 150,000 clones, around 77% of them seen only once. This TCR came from a man younger than 40 in good health and CMV-seronegative. V is TRBV5-1 and J is TRBJ1-2; a weak D match, TRBD1 (6 bases). The source material was PBMCs. CDR3 DNA sequence: TGCGCCAGCAGCTTACAGGGTGGTGATGGCTACACCTTC. It translates to CASSLQGGDGYTF.